A single sample gave rise to the 20 T cell receptor beta chains below, sequenced in a study of blood T cell repertoires in COVID-19. Sequenced by immunoSEQ multiplex PCR; TCRdb stores in-frame clones only, minus some. Of 220,000 or so clones listed, approximately 85% were seen once; the top ten hold about 3%. Sequencing was carried out using peripheral blood. These receptors all stem from a man aged 50 to 60 who had recovered from COVID-19.

The chain links TRBV18 to TRBJ1-3, with D uncertain. Trimming took 6 bases from V and 7 from J, leaving 13 bases between them. The CDR3 is made up of 13 amino acids. Per germline, CDR1 KGHSH and CDR2 LQKENI. Here the CDR3 DNA reads TGTGCCAGCTCTCCTCGGGGAAGGAACACCATATATTTT. Its translation: CASSPRGRNTIYF.

The chain uses TRBV5-4 and TRBJ2-2, with D uncertain. Germline V gene data show CDR1 as SGHNT and CDR2 as YYREEE (reference sequence). Trimming removed 0 bases from V and 0 bases from J, with 6 bases in between. The CDR3 runs to 15 residues. The CDR3: CASSLGHSNTGELFF. In DNA, the CDR3 is TGTGCCAGCAGCTTGGGACACTCGAACACCGGGGAGCTGTTTTTT.

Regarding this clone: At one of its ends the junction is not consistent with the germline gene, which may arise from a read error. This sequence joins TRBV29-1 and TRBJ2-6, with D perhaps matching TRBD1 (5 bases). From germline, CDR1 is SQVTM and CDR2 ANQGSEA. The CDR3 consists of 15 residues. Written as DNA, the CDR3 is TGCAGCGTGGAAGGGGCACACTCTGGGGCCAACGTCCTGACTTTC. It is translated as CSVEGAHSGANVLTF.

In its sample, this clone was seen once. The chain couples TRBV7-9 to TRBJ1-2; TRBD1 aligns across 7 bases. This CDR3 has 14 residues. After removal of 5 bases from V and 7 bases from J, the junction contained 10 bases not matched to a gene. Germline V gene data show CDR1 as SEHNR and CDR2 as FQNEAQ (reference sequence). The DNA of the CDR3 is TGTGCCAGCAGCCCCCCCCACAGGGGTTCTGGCTACACCTTC. Its protein is CASSPPHRGSGYTF.

This clone turned up a few times. V and J are TRBV18 and TRBJ1-2; D gene uncertain. This CDR3 is 13 amino acids long. The V and J ends lost 3 bases and 8 bases respectively, with 13 bases between them. CDR1 is KGHSH and CDR2 is LQKENI in the germline V gene. CDR3 DNA: TGTGCCAGCTCACCGGGGAGGTCGGAGGGCTACACCTTC. It encodes CASSPGRSEGYTF.

CDR3 sequence reads: CASSRPGTGLGENTEAFF. CDR3 sequence (DNA): TGTGCCAGCAGCCGTCCCGGGACAGGGCTAGGGGAGAACACTGAAGCTTTCTTT. The chain recombines TRBV11-2 with TRBJ1-1; 9 bases match TRBD1. Unmatched junction bases numbered 14, after V lost 5 bases and J lost 1 base. CDR3 length: 18 residues. The germline V gene has CDR1 SGHAT and CDR2 FQNNGV.

V is TRBV3-1 (or the pseudogene TRBV3-2) and J is TRBJ2-7; 9 nucleotides agree with TRBD1. CDR3 length equals 16 residues. V was clipped by 4 bases and J by 3 bases; unmatched bases: 10. CDR1 and CDR2 (germline): LGHDT, YNNKEL (reference sequence). In DNA form, the CDR3 reads TGTGCCAGCAGCCTTACCCGGACAGGGGCTCTCTACGAGCAGTACTTC. The encoded protein is CASSLTRTGALYEQYF.

In its sample, this clone was seen once. The chain employs TRBV2 and TRBJ2-1; D remains ambiguous. V was shortened by 1 base and J by 8 bases, with 15 bases between the two germline ends. Germline-derived CDR1 and CDR2 are SNHLY and FYNNEI. The CDR3 has 15 amino acids. The CDR3 loop is CASSEGVGLGYEQFF. CDR3 bases: TGTGCCAGCAGTGAAGGTGTCGGTCTGGGCTATGAGCAGTTCTTC.

The V and J genes are TRBV5-6 and TRBJ1-2; no clear D gene. V dropped 5 bases and J dropped 4 bases, with 18 bases sitting between them. Germline CDR1 reads SGHDT; CDR2 reads YYEEEE. The CDR3 runs to 15 residues. The CDR3 DNA sequence: TGTGCCAGCAGAACCGGAGGGCTCGGTTTCTATGGCTACACCTTC. Its protein product is CASRTGGLGFYGYTF.

The rearrangement joins TRBV28 to TRBJ1-4; 7 bases match TRBD1. Germline V gene data show CDR1 as MDHEN and CDR2 as SYDVKM. The CDR3 has 14 amino acids. The J segment lost 14 bases and the V segment lost 6 bases, leaving 15 bases of the junction unmatched. The CDR3 sequence: CASRVNRGLSKLFF. The CDR3 DNA is TGTGCCAGCAGAGTCAACAGGGGCCTAAGTAAGCTGTTTTTT. Full variable domain (missing parts from reference TRBV28 and TRBJ1-4): DVKVTQSSRYLVKRTGEKVFLECVQDMDHENMFWYRQDPGLGLRLIYFSYDVKMKEKGDIPEGYSVSREKKERFSLILESASTNQTSMYLCASRVNRGLSKLFFGSGTQLSVL.

This sequence joins TRBV7-2 and TRBJ2-4; TRBD2 agrees at 7 bases. CDR3 length equals 14 residues. V shed 1 base and J 7 bases; nucleotides not matched to a gene: 4. Germline V lookup: CDR1 SGHTA, CDR2 FQGNSA. The CDR3 loop is CASSLDRTRNIQYF. The CDR3 DNA sequence: TGTGCCAGCAGCTTAGATCGGACTAGGAACATTCAGTACTTC.

The V call is TRBV18, the J call TRBJ1-1; TRBD1 aligns across 10 bases. V shed 3 bases, J shed 0 bases, and the junction held 1 base outside the gene matches. The CDR3 covers 15 residues. Germline lookup yields CDR1 KGHSH and CDR2 LQKENI. CDR3 loop: CASSPGTGVNTEAFF. The CDR3 DNA follows: TGTGCCAGCTCACCGGGGACAGGGGTGAACACTGAAGCTTTCTTT.

The chain links TRBV27 to TRBJ2-1; D is perhaps TRBD2 (6 bases). CDR3 length: 13 residues. Germline loops: CDR1 MNHEY, CDR2 SMNVEV (reference sequence). V was shortened by 3 bases and J by 6 bases, with 9 bases between the two germline ends. The CDR3 reads CASSLTRVNEQFF. The CDR3 DNA is TGTGCCAGCAGTTTGACTAGGGTCAATGAGCAGTTCTTC.

This chain connects TRBV5-4 to TRBJ1-2; maybe TRBD1 (6 bases). This CDR3 has 14 amino acids. V lost 6 bases and J 2 bases, leaving 14 bases between the germline ends. CDR1 SGHNT and CDR2 YYREEE come from the germline V gene (reference sequence). In nucleotides, the CDR3 is TGTGCCAGCACCTCAGGGGCATCCAACTATGGCTACACCTTC. Its protein product is CASTSGASNYGYTF.

The rearrangement uses TRBV27 and TRBJ1-6, with 8 positions matching TRBD1. This CDR3 comprises 15 residues. V shed 3 bases, J shed 8 bases, and the junction held 6 bases outside the gene matches. Germline CDR1 and CDR2: MNHEY and SMNVEV (reference sequence). This CDR3 is CASSFGDRGYSPLHF. Here the CDR3 DNA reads TGTGCCAGCAGTTTCGGAGACAGGGGCTATTCACCCCTCCACTTT.

The J gene is TRBJ1-5, the V gene TRBV4-2; possibly TRBD1 for D (6 bases). The CDR3 consists of 15 residues. Per the germline V gene, CDR1 is LGHNA and CDR2 is YNFKEQ. The germline V and J ends were trimmed by 3 bases and 5 bases, with 14 bases remaining between them. The CDR3 bases are TGTGCCAGCAGCCACGGAACAGGGTTAGATCAGCCCCAGCATTTT. As protein: CASSHGTGLDQPQHF.

V is TRBV5-5 and J is TRBJ1-2; possibly TRBD1 for D (5 bases). The CDR3 consists of 14 residues. CDR1 is SGHKS, CDR2 YYEKEE, per germline (reference sequence). V lost 4 bases to trimming and J lost 4 bases, with 14 bases between them. CDR3 DNA sequence: TGTGCCAGCAGCCCGCTTTACCAGGGCTATGGCTACACCTTC. It codes for CASSPLYQGYGYTF.

As DNA, the CDR3 is TGTGCCAGCAGCCAAATGGGGCTCTCCTACGAGCAGTACTTC. This sequence encodes CASSQMGLSYEQYF. The V call is TRBV28, the J call TRBJ2-7, with a tentative D call TRBD1 (5 bases). Between the trimmed V and J ends, which lost 6 bases and 0 bases, there was a span of 12 bases. The CDR3 is 14 residues long. Germline V gene data show CDR1 as MDHEN and CDR2 as SYDVKM.

The CDR3 DNA sequence: TGTGCCAGCAGTTTATATCGGACTACCTCCTACGAGCAGTACTTC. Protein product: CASSLYRTTSYEQYF. The chain has TRBV27 and TRBJ2-7; possibly TRBD2 for D (6 bases). CDR3 length equals 15 residues. Per germline, CDR1 MNHEY and CDR2 SMNVEV (reference sequence). V was clipped by 1 base and J by 0 bases, with 10 bases between them.

The chain uses TRBV10-1 and TRBJ2-1, with TRBD2 identical over 8 bases. J gave up 7 bases and V 6 bases, and 8 bases lay outside the gene matches. The CDR3 is 14 amino acids. Germline values: CDR1 WNHNN, CDR2 SYGVQD (reference sequence). For the CDR3, the DNA is TGCGCCAGCAGACCGAGCGGGAGCAGTAATGAGCAGTTCTTC. Its translation: CASRPSGSSNEQFF.